A selection of T cell receptor beta chains follows, all from one sample in a study of shared clonotypes between healthy human individuals. Some clones are missing from TCRdb's copy, which holds only in-frame ones; the method was immunoSEQ multiplex PCR. The sample lists 2 million to 2.5 million clones, about 95% occurring once. The specimen was naive CD4+ T cells sorted from blood. These receptors all stem from a young man in good health. Both conserved end residues are part of each CDR3. Fields, in order: D gene, V gene, clone size, J gene, CDR3 protein, CDR3 DNA. The D gene is left open where the match is weak. The listing skips clone size in some rows; elsewhere it reads once, few, many or a size class.

d_gene: TRBD1
v_gene: TRBV29-1
abundance: NA
j_gene: TRBJ2-5
CDR3aa: CSVGGTGWKTQYF
CDR3nt: TGCAGCGTTGGGGGGACAGGGTGGAAGACCCAGTACTTC

d_gene: NA
v_gene: TRBV19
abundance: once
j_gene: TRBJ1-6
CDR3aa: CASRGPNSPLHF
CDR3nt: TGTGCCAGTAGGGGACCGAATTCACCCCTCCACTTT

d_gene: NA
v_gene: TRBV28
abundance: NA
j_gene: TRBJ2-4
CDR3aa: CASSFIGAGAKNIQYF
CDR3nt: TGTGCCAGCAGTTTTATTGGGGCCGGAGCCAAAAACATTCAGTACTTC

d_gene: NA
v_gene: TRBV11-1
abundance: NA
j_gene: TRBJ2-7
CDR3aa: CASSLGQEASYEQYF
CDR3nt: TGTGCCAGCAGCTTAGGCCAGGAAGCCTCCTACGAGCAGTACTTC

d_gene: NA
v_gene: TRBV29-1
abundance: NA
j_gene: TRBJ1-1
CDR3aa: CSAPTGNTEAFF
CDR3nt: TGCAGCGCTCCGACAGGGAACACTGAAGCTTTCTTT

d_gene: NA
v_gene: TRBV10-3
abundance: NA
j_gene: TRBJ2-3
CDR3aa: CAISEEGLSTDTQYF
CDR3nt: TGTGCCATCAGTGAAGAGGGGTTGTCCACAGATACGCAGTATTTT

d_gene: TRBD1
v_gene: TRBV6-5
abundance: NA
j_gene: TRBJ2-1
CDR3aa: CASSRQGRNNEQFF
CDR3nt: TGTGCCAGCAGTCGACAGGGTCGAAACAATGAGCAGTTCTTC

d_gene: NA
v_gene: TRBV19
abundance: once
j_gene: TRBJ1-2
CDR3aa: CASSIGLRGSIYGYTF
CDR3nt: TGTGCCAGTAGTATAGGCCTTCGAGGGAGTATCTATGGCTACACCTTC

d_gene: TRBD1
v_gene: TRBV30
abundance: NA
j_gene: TRBJ1-6
CDR3aa: CAGTGAYNSPLHF
CDR3nt: TGTGCCGGGACAGGGGCGTATAATTCACCCCTCCACTTT

d_gene: NA
v_gene: TRBV7-9
abundance: NA
j_gene: TRBJ2-2
CDR3aa: CASSLQGTGELFF
CDR3nt: TGTGCCAGCAGCTTACAGGGGACCGGGGAGCTGTTTTTT

d_gene: NA
v_gene: TRBV28
abundance: NA
j_gene: TRBJ1-3
CDR3aa: CASSFPRLGNTIYF
CDR3nt: TGTGCCAGCAGTTTTCCCCGGTTAGGAAACACCATATATTTT

d_gene: TRBD1
v_gene: TRBV27
abundance: once
j_gene: TRBJ1-2
CDR3aa: CASSSTGTGDYGYTF
CDR3nt: TGTGCCAGCAGTTCTACCGGGACAGGGGACTATGGCTACACCTTC

d_gene: NA
v_gene: TRBV19
abundance: NA
j_gene: TRBJ1-1
CDR3aa: CASSMGLGWNTEAFF
CDR3nt: TGTGCCAGTAGTATGGGTCTGGGGTGGAACACTGAAGCTTTCTTT

d_gene: NA
v_gene: TRBV27
abundance: NA
j_gene: TRBJ1-2
CDR3aa: CASSPHAANYGYTF
CDR3nt: TGTGCCAGCAGTCCCCATGCAGCTAACTATGGCTACACCTTC

d_gene: NA
v_gene: TRBV15
abundance: NA
j_gene: TRBJ2-7
CDR3aa: CATSRDLTGTYEQYF
CDR3nt: TGTGCCACCAGCAGAGATTTGACGGGGACCTACGAGCAGTACTTC

d_gene: TRBD1
v_gene: TRBV6-5
abundance: NA
j_gene: TRBJ2-7
CDR3aa: CASSYGTGGKTYEQYF
CDR3nt: TGTGCCAGCAGTTACGGGACAGGGGGCAAGACCTACGAGCAGTACTTC

d_gene: TRBD2
v_gene: TRBV2
abundance: NA
j_gene: TRBJ2-7
CDR3aa: CASNGLAGIYEQYF
CDR3nt: TGTGCCAGCAATGGACTAGCGGGTATCTACGAGCAGTACTTC

d_gene: NA
v_gene: TRBV5-1
abundance: NA
j_gene: TRBJ1-1
CDR3aa: CASSSKWGNTEAFF
CDR3nt: TGCGCCAGCAGCTCGAAATGGGGGAACACTGAAGCTTTCTTT

d_gene: NA
v_gene: TRBV5-1
abundance: NA
j_gene: TRBJ1-4
CDR3aa: CASSLGLGADLTNEKLFF
CDR3nt: TGCGCCAGCAGCTTGGGTCTAGGGGCAGATCTAACTAATGAAAAACTGTTTTTT

d_gene: TRBD1
v_gene: TRBV18
abundance: NA
j_gene: TRBJ1-1
CDR3aa: CASSPQNAGTVEAFF
CDR3nt: TGTGCCAGCTCACCACAGAATGCCGGGACAGTTGAAGCTTTCTTT

d_gene: NA
v_gene: TRBV19
abundance: NA
j_gene: TRBJ1-1
CDR3aa: CASSIIGEAFF
CDR3nt: TGTGCCAGTAGTATAATCGGTGAAGCTTTCTTT

d_gene: TRBD1
v_gene: TRBV7-3
abundance: NA
j_gene: TRBJ2-7
CDR3aa: CASSPGAGGPYEQYF
CDR3nt: TGTGCCAGCAGCCCAGGAGCAGGGGGCCCCTACGAGCAGTACTTC

d_gene: NA
v_gene: TRBV5-1
abundance: NA
j_gene: TRBJ2-1
CDR3aa: CASSFPGRGGGNEQFF
CDR3nt: TGCGCCAGCAGCTTCCCAGGCCGGGGAGGAGGAAATGAGCAGTTCTTC

d_gene: NA
v_gene: TRBV6-5
abundance: NA
j_gene: TRBJ1-2
CDR3aa: CASSYQNRDYGYTF
CDR3nt: TGTGCCAGCAGTTACCAAAACAGGGACTATGGCTACACCTTC

d_gene: TRBD2
v_gene: TRBV25-1
abundance: NA
j_gene: TRBJ2-7
CDR3aa: CASSWGGTYEQYF
CDR3nt: TGTGCAAGCTCGTGGGGGGGAACCTACGAGCAGTACTTC

d_gene: TRBD2
v_gene: TRBV11-3
abundance: NA
j_gene: TRBJ2-5
CDR3aa: CASSLASGRRETQYF
CDR3nt: TGTGCCAGCAGCTTAGCTAGCGGGAGGAGAGAGACCCAGTACTTC

d_gene: TRBD2
v_gene: TRBV30
abundance: NA
j_gene: TRBJ2-2
CDR3aa: CAWSVGGGRARTGELFF
CDR3nt: TGTGCCTGGAGTGTAGGGGGCGGGAGGGCCCGCACCGGGGAGCTGTTTTTT

d_gene: NA
v_gene: TRBV6-5
abundance: NA
j_gene: TRBJ2-7
CDR3aa: CASSYSIGSGSEQYF
CDR3nt: TGTGCCAGCAGTTACTCGATTGGGTCAGGGTCCGAGCAGTACTTC

d_gene: TRBD2
v_gene: TRBV7-3
abundance: NA
j_gene: TRBJ2-3
CDR3aa: CASSLPAGGTTDTQYF
CDR3nt: TGTGCCAGCAGCTTGCCCGCGGGGGGGACCACAGATACGCAGTATTTT

d_gene: TRBD2
v_gene: TRBV4-1
abundance: NA
j_gene: TRBJ2-1
CDR3aa: CASSPNGGLAAHNEQFF
CDR3nt: TGCGCCAGCAGTCCTAATGGGGGACTAGCGGCCCACAATGAGCAGTTCTTC

d_gene: NA
v_gene: TRBV9
abundance: NA
j_gene: TRBJ2-1
CDR3aa: CASSGGRLNEQFF
CDR3nt: TGTGCCAGCAGCGGGGGACGTCTCAATGAGCAGTTCTTC

d_gene: TRBD1
v_gene: TRBV5-4
abundance: NA
j_gene: TRBJ2-5
CDR3aa: CASSFGSRFGQGRGETQYF
CDR3nt: TGTGCCAGCAGCTTTGGAAGCCGATTTGGACAGGGAAGGGGAGAGACCCAGTACTTC

d_gene: NA
v_gene: TRBV27
abundance: NA
j_gene: TRBJ1-2
CDR3aa: CASSLGPSHYGYTF
CDR3nt: TGTGCCAGCAGTTTAGGACCCAGCCACTATGGCTACACCTTC

d_gene: TRBD1
v_gene: TRBV4-3
abundance: NA
j_gene: TRBJ2-1
CDR3aa: CASSSQEPGGQGYNEQFF
CDR3nt: TGCGCCAGCAGCAGCCAAGAGCCAGGGGGACAGGGCTACAATGAGCAGTTCTTC

d_gene: NA
v_gene: TRBV28
abundance: NA
j_gene: TRBJ2-7
CDR3aa: CASTPPGGAYEQYF
CDR3nt: TGTGCCAGCACCCCCCCCGGCGGAGCCTACGAGCAGTACTTC

d_gene: NA
v_gene: TRBV4-3
abundance: once
j_gene: TRBJ2-7
CDR3aa: CASSRDGTGYYEQYF
CDR3nt: TGCGCCAGCAGCCGAGACGGTACAGGATACTACGAGCAGTACTTC

d_gene: TRBD1
v_gene: TRBV27
abundance: NA
j_gene: TRBJ2-7
CDR3aa: CASRLKPGGHYEQYF
CDR3nt: TGTGCCAGCAGATTAAAGCCAGGGGGCCACTACGAGCAGTACTTC

d_gene: TRBD2
v_gene: TRBV9
abundance: NA
j_gene: TRBJ2-3
CDR3aa: CASSPRLAGGSTDTQYF
CDR3nt: TGTGCCAGCAGCCCCCGACTAGCGGGAGGGAGCACAGATACGCAGTATTTT

d_gene: TRBD1
v_gene: TRBV27
abundance: NA
j_gene: TRBJ2-3
CDR3aa: CASSFHRGTDTQYF
CDR3nt: TGTGCCAGCAGTTTCCACAGGGGGACAGATACGCAGTATTTT

d_gene: NA
v_gene: TRBV7-3
abundance: NA
j_gene: TRBJ2-1
CDR3aa: CASSRSGQGSYNEQFF
CDR3nt: TGTGCCAGCAGCCGGAGCGGGCAGGGGTCATACAATGAGCAGTTCTTC

d_gene: NA
v_gene: TRBV6-5
abundance: NA
j_gene: TRBJ2-7
CDR3aa: CASSQGTTYEQYF
CDR3nt: TGTGCCAGCAGCCAGGGCACCACCTACGAGCAGTACTTC

d_gene: NA
v_gene: TRBV30
abundance: NA
j_gene: TRBJ1-5
CDR3aa: CAWSKGVNQPQHF
CDR3nt: TGTGCCTGGAGTAAGGGGGTCAATCAGCCCCAGCATTTT

d_gene: NA
v_gene: TRBV7-2
abundance: NA
j_gene: TRBJ2-3
CDR3aa: CASSTTSTDTQYF
CDR3nt: TGTGCCAGCAGCACGACAAGCACAGATACGCAGTATTTT

d_gene: NA
v_gene: TRBV7-2
abundance: NA
j_gene: TRBJ2-1
CDR3aa: CASSLLAKEQFF
CDR3nt: TGTGCCAGCAGCTTACTGGCGAAGGAGCAGTTCTTC

d_gene: NA
v_gene: TRBV6-5
abundance: NA
j_gene: TRBJ2-7
CDR3aa: CASSGSGISLSGQYF
CDR3nt: TGTGCCAGCAGTGGATCCGGGATCTCTCTCTCGGGGCAGTACTTC

d_gene: TRBD2
v_gene: TRBV5-1
abundance: NA
j_gene: TRBJ2-3
CDR3aa: CASSRLAGGDTQYF
CDR3nt: TGCGCCAGCAGCCGTCTAGCGGGAGGAGATACGCAGTATTTT

d_gene: NA
v_gene: TRBV29-1
abundance: NA
j_gene: TRBJ2-5
CDR3aa: CSVERGYLLETQYF
CDR3nt: TGCAGCGTTGAAAGGGGATATTTGCTGGAGACCCAGTACTTC

d_gene: NA
v_gene: TRBV6-5
abundance: NA
j_gene: TRBJ2-7
CDR3aa: CASSYVGGSSYEQYF
CDR3nt: TGTGCCAGCAGTTACGTCGGGGGATCGTCCTACGAGCAGTACTTC

d_gene: NA
v_gene: TRBV29-1
abundance: NA
j_gene: TRBJ2-7
CDR3aa: CSAQAARYEQYF
CDR3nt: TGCAGCGCACAGGCGGCGAGGTACGAGCAGTACTTC

d_gene: NA
v_gene: TRBV10-1
abundance: NA
j_gene: TRBJ2-1
CDR3aa: CASSESRTDFNEQFF
CDR3nt: TGCGCCAGCAGTGAGTCTAGGACCGACTTCAATGAGCAGTTCTTC

d_gene: NA
v_gene: TRBV18
abundance: NA
j_gene: TRBJ1-5
CDR3aa: CASSPGLIQASNQPQHF
CDR3nt: TGTGCCAGCTCACCAGGGTTGATACAGGCTAGCAATCAGCCCCAGCATTTT

d_gene: NA
v_gene: TRBV28
abundance: NA
j_gene: TRBJ1-2
CDR3aa: CASSRGSYGYTF
CDR3nt: TGTGCCAGCAGTAGGGGGAGCTATGGCTACACCTTC

d_gene: NA
v_gene: TRBV6-5
abundance: NA
j_gene: TRBJ2-2
CDR3aa: CASNSPSLNTGELFF
CDR3nt: TGTGCCAGCAATTCCCCTTCTCTGAACACCGGGGAGCTGTTTTTT